This T cell receptor (beta chain) is from a study of blood T cell repertoires in COVID-19. V was cut by 1 base and J by 6 bases, with 10 bases left in between. Germline lookup yields CDR1 LNHDA and CDR2 SQIVND (reference sequence). This CDR3 has 14 residues. The method was immunoSEQ multiplex PCR; TCRdb's version includes in-frame clones alone and lacks a portion of them. This table holds 300,000 to 400,000 clones, roughly 85% found once. Recruitment covered 25 or so US areas and drew participants whose ages spanned roughly 18 to 89 years. The chain employs TRBV19 and TRBJ1-5; possible D gene TRBD1, 5 bases. The receptor was derived from a woman in her twenties or thirties who had been exposed to COVID-19. Sequenced: PBMCs or T cells enriched from blood (not recorded which). The CDR3 DNA reads as TGTGCCAGTAGTATAGGGGTCAGGGCTCAGCCCCAGCATTTT. This sequence encodes CASSIGVRAQPQHF.